The 7 T cell receptor beta chains below were found in one sample sequenced in a study of sequential checkpoint blockade in melanoma. The table came from immunoSEQ multiplex PCR; TCRdb's copy has only in-frame clones and leaves some out. The sample contains 20,000 or so clones, approximately 77% of which appear only once. Treatment reported: randomized to nivolumab then ipilimumab (arm A) or the reverse (arm B). The sample was CD8+ T cells sorted from blood (inferred from file names), taken from a patient given nivolumab and ipilimumab in sequence. The origin of the receptors is a human donor with melanoma.

This clone has more than one count but fewer than ten. The chain couples TRBV7-9 to TRBJ1-2; 9 bases match TRBD1. Germline V lookup: CDR1 SEHNR, CDR2 FQNEAQ (reference sequence). The CDR3 totals 16 residues. Unmatched junction bases numbered 9, after V lost 5 bases and J lost 2 bases. The CDR3 sequence: CASSPGTGYGNYGYTF. The CDR3 DNA reads TGTGCCAGCAGCCCCGGGACAGGGTACGGAAACTATGGCTACACCTTC.

This chain links TRBV14 with TRBJ1-1; D possibly corresponds to TRBD1 (5 bases). Germline CDR1 and CDR2: SGHDN and FVKESK. Between the trimmed V and J ends, which lost 1 base and 1 base, there was a span of 7 bases. The CDR3 loop spans 14 amino acids. The CDR3 nucleotides are TGTGCCAGCAGCCAAGCCAGGGCGAACACTGAAGCTTTCTTT. It yields the protein CASSQARANTEAFF.

This clone showed up just once. The rearrangement uses TRBV27 and TRBJ2-7, with 10 positions matching TRBD2. Unmatched junction bases numbered 8, after V lost 0 bases and J lost 3 bases. The length of the CDR3 is 17 residues. In germline, CDR1 is MNHEY, CDR2 SMNVEV (reference sequence). CDR3 sequence (DNA): TGTGCCAGCAGTTTATCTCCTCAGCGGGGGGGCCGCTACGAGCAGTACTTC. Protein product: CASSLSPQRGGRYEQYF.

This rearrangement joins TRBV6-6 to TRBJ2-7; 7 positions agree with TRBD2. The V segment lost 4 bases and the J segment 3 bases; nucleotides outside the gene matches: 6. This CDR3 is built from 14 residues. Germline V CDR1 and CDR2: MNHNY, SVGAGI (reference sequence). The DNA for the CDR3 is TGTGCCAGCAGTTTAGGCGGGGGAAGCTACGAGCAGTACTTC. Encoded protein: CASSLGGGSYEQYF.

The chain couples TRBV21-1 to TRBJ1-1; the table's D call, TRBD1, has no DNA check behind it. TRBV21-1 is shown as a pseudogene. The CDR3 contains 15 residues. CDR3 coding DNA: TGTGCCAGCAGCACCCGCCCAGGGGGCCGGACTGAAGCTTTCTTT. It encodes CASSTRPGGRTEAFF.

This clone was detected a few times. V is TRBV19 and J is TRBJ2-7; D is possibly TRBD2 (6 bases). Germline V gene lookup returns CDR1 LNHDA and CDR2 SQIVND (reference sequence). V was trimmed by 5 bases and J by 4 bases, leaving 15 bases between them. CDR3 length: 14 residues. CDR3: CASSVGDSLYEQYF. For the CDR3, the DNA is TGTGCCAGTAGTGTGGGGGACTCCCTATACGAGCAGTACTTC. Variable domain in full (rest from reference TRBV19 and TRBJ2-7): DGGITQSPKYLFRKEGQNVTLSCEQNLNHDAMYWYRQDPGQGLRLIYYSQIVNDFQKGDIAEGYSVSREKKESFPLTVTSAQKNPTAFYLCASSVGDSLYEQYFGPGTRLTVT.

The chain is built from TRBV5-6 and TRBJ1-5; D uncertain. Per the germline V gene, CDR1 is SGHDT and CDR2 is YYEEEE. The V end lost 1 base, the J end lost 4 bases, and 6 bases lay between the germline ends. CDR3 length: 13 residues. The CDR3 nucleotides read TGTGCCAGCAGCTTGAACAGAAATCAGCCCCAGCATTTT. Its protein is CASSLNRNQPQHF.